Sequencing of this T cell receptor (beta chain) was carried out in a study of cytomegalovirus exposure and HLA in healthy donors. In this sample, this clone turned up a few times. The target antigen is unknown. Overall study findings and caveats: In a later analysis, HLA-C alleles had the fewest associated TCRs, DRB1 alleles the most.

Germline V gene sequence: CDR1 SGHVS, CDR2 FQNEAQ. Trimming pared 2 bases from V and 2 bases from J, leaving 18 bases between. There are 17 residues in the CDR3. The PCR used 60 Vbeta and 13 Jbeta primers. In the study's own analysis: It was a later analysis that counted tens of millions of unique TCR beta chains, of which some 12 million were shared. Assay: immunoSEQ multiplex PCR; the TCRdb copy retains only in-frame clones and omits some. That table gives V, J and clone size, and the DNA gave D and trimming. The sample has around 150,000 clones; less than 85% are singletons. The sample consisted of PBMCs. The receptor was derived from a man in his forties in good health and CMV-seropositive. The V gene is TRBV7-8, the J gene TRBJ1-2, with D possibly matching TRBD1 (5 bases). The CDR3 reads CASSLTTGGLLNYGYTF. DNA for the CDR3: TGTGCCAGCAGCTTAACAACTGGGGGACTCTTAAACTATGGCTACACCTTC. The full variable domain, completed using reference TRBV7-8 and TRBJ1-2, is GAGVSQSPRYKVAKRGQDVALRCDPISGHVSLFWYQQALGQGPEFLTYFQNEAQLDKSGLPSDRFFAERPEGSVSTLKIQRTQQEDSAVYLCASSLTTGGLLNYGYTFGSGTRLTVV.